Listed below are T cell receptor beta chains from one sample, sequenced in a study of shared clonotypes between healthy human individuals. Generated by immunoSEQ multiplex PCR, the TCRdb table keeps only in-frame clones and is missing some. The sample lists about 560,000 clones, 70% to 80% occurring once. Sequenced sample: PBMCs. These TCRs come from a woman in her 40s in good health. Some clones in this sample may be carry-over from other donors' samples. CDR3s include the opening cysteine and the closing phenylalanine or tryptophan. A D gene is named only where the DNA matches it firmly. Size values are once, few and many counts, or a class for expanded clones, and some rows have none.

J: TRBJ2-7
size: NA
D: TRBD2
V: TRBV6-5
CDR3: CAGSYGEGFHYEQYF
DNA: TGTGCCGGCAGTTACGGGGAGGGGTTCCACTACGAGCAGTACTTC

J: TRBJ1-2
size: NA
D: NA
V: TRBV21-1
CDR3: CASSIQTGLYGYTF
DNA: TGTGCCAGCAGCATACAGACAGGCCTATATGGCTACACCTTC

J: TRBJ1-1
size: NA
D: NA
V: TRBV6-6
CDR3: CASSYSLVFGAFF
DNA: TGTGCCAGCAGTTACTCGCTGGTCTTTGGGGCTTTCTTT

J: TRBJ2-2
size: once
D: NA
V: TRBV23-1
CDR3: CASSPRGTGELFF
DNA: TGCGCCAGCAGTCCACGGGGCACCGGGGAGCTGTTTTTT

J: TRBJ2-1
size: NA
D: NA
V: TRBV7-6
CDR3: CASSLAGGLSEQFF
DNA: TGTGCCAGCAGCTTAGCGGGAGGCCTCTCGGAGCAGTTCTTC

J: TRBJ1-1
size: NA
D: TRBD1
V: TRBV2
CDR3: CASSGQTNTEAFF
DNA: TGTGCCAGCTCGGGACAGACGAACACTGAAGCTTTCTTT

J: TRBJ2-7
size: NA
D: TRBD2
V: TRBV6-5
CDR3: CASSYSGLAAYEQYF
DNA: TGTGCCAGCAGTTACTCGGGACTAGCGGCCTACGAGCAGTACTTC

J: TRBJ2-5
size: once
D: TRBD2
V: TRBV5-1
CDR3: CASSLGGLAGGETQYF
DNA: TGCGCCAGCAGCTTGGGGGGACTAGCGGGAGGAGAGACCCAGTACTTC

J: TRBJ2-7
size: NA
D: NA
V: TRBV28
CDR3: CASSGRTVYYEQYF
DNA: TGTGCCAGCAGTGGACGGACCGTTTACTACGAGCAGTACTTC

J: TRBJ1-6
size: NA
D: TRBD1
V: TRBV7-9
CDR3: CASSKTGGASPLHF
DNA: TGTGCCAGCAGCAAAACAGGGGGCGCTTCACCCCTCCACTTT